A selection of T cell receptor beta chains follows, all from one sample in a study of blood T cell repertoires in COVID-19. The table came from immunoSEQ multiplex PCR; TCRdb's copy has only in-frame clones and leaves some out. Seen here are under 250,000 clones, 81% observed once, and the top ten hold around 9%. The sample taken for sequencing was PBMCs or T cells enriched from blood (not recorded which). The receptors shown here come from a woman aged 45 to 65 with acute COVID-19. CDR3s include the opening cysteine and the closing phenylalanine or tryptophan. A D gene is named only where the DNA matches it firmly. Part of the rows lack a size; the others show once, few, many or a class for expanded clones.

j_call d_call v_call clone_size cdr3_aa cdr3_nt
TRBJ2-7 TRBD1 TRBV29-1 once CSVQGQGSREQYF TGCAGCGTCCAGGGACAGGGGTCCCGGGAGCAGTACTTC
TRBJ1-3 - TRBV4-3 - CASSRGDGGSGNTIYF TGCGCCAGCAGCCGGGGGGATGGGGGTTCTGGAAACACCATATATTTT
TRBJ2-5 - TRBV7-9 - CASSPDYLETQYF TGTGCCAGCAGCCCGGACTATCTAGAGACCCAGTACTTC
TRBJ2-7 - TRBV29-1 - CSVEGRGSSYEQYF TGCAGCGTTGAAGGCAGGGGAAGCTCCTACGAGCAGTACTTC
TRBJ1-2 - TRBV12-3/TRBV12-4 few CASQGPNYGYTF TGTGCCTCCCAGGGCCCGAACTATGGCTACACCTTC
TRBJ2-2 TRBD1 TRBV13 - CASSPQGASGELFF TGTGCCAGCAGCCCGCAGGGGGCCTCCGGGGAGCTGTTTTTT
TRBJ2-3 TRBD1 TRBV6-5 - CASILDRSDTQYF TGTGCCAGCATCCTGGACAGGTCAGATACGCAGTATTTT
TRBJ2-7 - TRBV6-2/TRBV6-3 - CASSYSRGLQYF TGTGCCAGCAGTTACTCCCGAGGGCTGCAGTACTTC
TRBJ2-3 TRBD2 TRBV7-2 once CASSKLLAGRVDTQYF TGTGCCAGCAGCAAGCTTCTAGCGGGACGGGTAGATACGCAGTATTTT
TRBJ1-6 TRBD1 TRBV25-1 few CASSELGQGSPLHF TGTGCCAGCAGTGAACTTGGACAGGGATCACCCCTCCACTTT
TRBJ2-1 - TRBV5-4 - CASSLAMEDNEQFF TGTGCCAGCAGCTTAGCGATGGAGGACAATGAGCAGTTCTTC
TRBJ1-1 TRBD1 TRBV15 - CATSRDRGTAFF TGTGCCACCAGCAGGGACAGGGGTACGGCTTTCTTT
TRBJ2-1 - TRBV4-1 - CASSQDLTGTIRAEQFF TGCGCCAGCAGCCAAGATCTGACAGGCACTATTAGGGCTGAGCAGTTCTTC
TRBJ1-6 - TRBV28 - CASSFAGGNSPLHF TGTGCCAGCAGTTTTGCGGGGGGCAATTCACCCCTCCACTTT
TRBJ2-3 - TRBV5-1 - CASSGGGPTDTQYF TGCGCCAGCAGCGGCGGGGGCCCGACAGATACGCAGTATTTT
TRBJ2-1 TRBD2 TRBV5-1 - CASSFLAGGPYEQFF TGCGCCAGCAGCTTCCTAGCGGGGGGGCCCTATGAGCAGTTCTTC
TRBJ2-1 - TRBV5-4 once CASSPTAGYNEQFF TGTGCCAGCAGCCCGACGGCGGGGTACAATGAGCAGTTCTTC
TRBJ2-7 TRBD2 TRBV27 - CASSLSLTSGRSHYEQYF TGTGCCAGCAGTTTATCCCTGACTAGCGGGAGGTCCCACTACGAGCAGTACTTC
TRBJ1-3 TRBD1 TRBV30 - CAWKRQGASGNTIYF TGTGCCTGGAAAAGACAGGGGGCGAGTGGAAACACCATATATTTT
TRBJ2-2 - TRBV6-2/TRBV6-3 few CASSSLQHTGELFF TGTGCCAGCAGTTCTCTACAGCACACCGGGGAGCTGTTTTTT
TRBJ1-1 - TRBV4-3 - CASSRAQGNPEAFF TGCGCCAGCAGCCGCGCCCAGGGTAACCCTGAAGCTTTCTTT
TRBJ1-1 - TRBV27 - CASSFLDSRNTEAFF TGTGCCAGCAGTTTTCTGGACAGTCGGAACACTGAAGCTTTCTTT
TRBJ2-5 - TRBV18 - CASSPPPGANVETQYF TGTGCCAGCTCACCACCCCCGGGAGCTAATGTGGAGACCCAGTACTTC
TRBJ1-2 TRBD1 TRBV2 - CASSVTDRFRLEYGYTF TGTGCCAGCAGTGTTACGGACAGGTTTCGCCTCGAGTATGGCTACACCTTC
TRBJ1-2 TRBD1 TRBV11-3 - CASSRQGLYGYTF TGTGCCAGCAGCCGACAGGGCCTTTATGGCTACACCTTC
TRBJ2-1 - TRBV7-2 - CASSLGPSGGLNEQFF TGTGCCAGCAGCTTAGGCCCTTCTGGTGGGCTCAATGAGCAGTTCTTC
TRBJ2-4 TRBD1 TRBV3-1/TRBV3-2 - CASSQPRTGNAKNIQYF TGTGCCAGCAGCCAGCCCCGGACAGGGAATGCCAAAAACATTCAGTACTTC
TRBJ1-4 - TRBV29-1 - CSVALGGTNEKLFF TGCAGCGTGGCCTTAGGAGGTACTAATGAAAAACTGTTTTTT
TRBJ1-3 - TRBV5-1 - CASSAGNGGNTIYF TGCGCCAGCAGCGCAGGGAACGGGGGAAACACCATATATTTT
TRBJ2-2 TRBD1 TRBV19 - CASSSDRGTGELFF TGTGCCAGTAGTTCGGACAGGGGGACCGGGGAGCTGTTTTTT
TRBJ2-1 - TRBV19 - CASKAQTYNEQFF TGTGCCAGTAAGGCACAGACCTACAATGAGCAGTTCTTC
TRBJ1-4 TRBD1 TRBV5-4 - CASSSRTGRGNEKLFF TGTGCCAGCAGCTCCCGGACAGGACGGGGGAATGAAAAACTGTTTTTT
TRBJ2-1 - TRBV9 - CASSAALGGGVQEQFF TGTGCCAGCAGCGCCGCCCTGGGTGGAGGGGTACAAGAGCAGTTCTTC
TRBJ2-5 TRBD2 TRBV7-2 - CASSLSAGGRETQYF TGTGCCAGCAGCTTATCGGCGGGAGGGAGGGAGACCCAGTACTTC
TRBJ1-4 - TRBV7-2 - CASSLRGGGLTNEKLFF TGTGCCAGCAGCCTCCGGGGGGGAGGTTTAACTAATGAAAAACTGTTTTTT
TRBJ1-4 TRBD1 TRBV9 - CASSVSGTGDEKLFF TGTGCCAGCAGCGTATCCGGGACAGGGGATGAAAAACTGTTTTTT
TRBJ1-2 TRBD1 TRBV4-3 - CASSQDPSRTGYNYGYTF TGCGCCAGCAGCCAAGATCCCTCTAGGACAGGGTATAACTATGGCTACACCTTC
TRBJ2-5 TRBD2 TRBV6-5 - CASILAGGPRETQYF TGTGCCAGCATCCTAGCGGGAGGGCCGCGGGAGACCCAGTACTTC
TRBJ1-4 TRBD1 TRBV15 - CATRKTGGATNEKLFF TGTGCCACCAGAAAGACAGGGGGGGCAACTAATGAAAAACTGTTTTTT